The rows below give T cell receptor beta chains drawn from one sample of a study of T cell responses to AZD1222 COVID-19 vaccine. This table comes from immunoSEQ multiplex PCR, and its TCRdb copy is limited to in-frame clones, with some not included. This sample has about 34,000 clones; 85% to 90% occur once, and the top ten carry 7%. The source was peripheral blood, collected on day 0 of AZD1222 vaccination. The origin of the receptors is an adult in good health. CDR3s include the opening cysteine and the closing phenylalanine or tryptophan. D genes are given only for firm matches.

D: TRBD1; V: TRBV5-6; J: TRBJ1-2; CDR3: CASSWGQYGYTF; DNA: TGTGCCAGCAGCTGGGGACAGTATGGCTACACCTTC
D: .; V: TRBV7-9; J: TRBJ2-4; CDR3: CASSLALAKNIQYF; DNA: TGTGCCAGCAGCTTAGCGCTAGCCAAAAACATTCAGTACTTC
D: TRBD1; V: TRBV5-1; J: TRBJ1-3; CDR3: CASSAHRDRGMTGNTIYF; DNA: TGCGCCAGCAGCGCGCACCGGGACAGGGGAATGACTGGAAACACCATATATTTT
D: TRBD1; V: TRBV5-4; J: TRBJ1-2; CDR3: CASSLPRQGNYGYTF; DNA: TGTGCCAGCAGCCTTCCTAGACAGGGTAACTATGGCTACACCTTC
D: TRBD2; V: TRBV7-8; J: TRBJ2-5; CDR3: CASSPRREGETQYF; DNA: TGTGCCAGCAGCCCCCGGCGGGAGGGAGAGACCCAGTACTTC
D: .; V: TRBV6-2/TRBV6-3; J: TRBJ2-7; CDR3: CASCRSSESSEQYF; DNA: TGTGCCAGCTGCCGCTCTAGTGAATCGAGCGAGCAGTACTTC
D: .; V: TRBV6-1; J: TRBJ1-2; CDR3: CASSEGGEPNYGYTF; DNA: TGTGCCAGCAGTGAAGGCGGGGAACCTAACTATGGCTACACCTTC
D: TRBD1; V: TRBV7-2; J: TRBJ1-5; CDR3: CASSLSTGNSNQPQHF; DNA: TGTGCCAGCAGCCTATCGACAGGGAATAGCAATCAGCCCCAGCATTTT
D: .; V: TRBV20-1; J: TRBJ1-1; CDR3: CSVVRATEAFF; DNA: TGCAGTGTGGTCAGGGCTACTGAAGCTTTCTTT
D: TRBD1; V: TRBV5-6; J: TRBJ1-1; CDR3: CASSYRGDGTEAFF; DNA: TGTGCCAGCAGCTACAGGGGGGATGGCACTGAAGCTTTCTTT
D: .; V: TRBV6-4; J: TRBJ2-3; CDR3: CASSDTGEADTQYF; DNA: TGTGCCAGCAGTGATACGGGGGAAGCAGATACGCAGTATTTT
D: .; V: TRBV29-1; J: TRBJ2-2; CDR3: CSVDILGSTGELFF; DNA: TGCAGCGTTGATATTCTAGGGAGCACCGGGGAGCTGTTTTTT